Each of the 16 T cell receptor beta chains below was sequenced from the same sample in a study of cytomegalovirus exposure and HLA in healthy donors. Primers included in the PCR were 60 Vbeta and 13 Jbeta primers. Assay: immunoSEQ multiplex PCR; the TCRdb copy retains only in-frame clones and omits some. The sample carries about 160,000 clones, roughly 77% recorded once. The sample taken for sequencing was PBMCs. The receptors shown here come from a man between 50 and 59 years old in good health and CMV-seropositive.

This chain connects TRBV6-1 to TRBJ1-6, with 7 bases identical to TRBD1. The CDR3 runs to 14 residues. Trimming removed 8 bases from V and 3 bases from J; junction bases left unmatched: 4. Per germline, CDR1 MNHNS and CDR2 SASEGT. CDR3 loop: CASAQGDYNSPLHF. In DNA, the CDR3 is TGTGCCAGCGCGCAGGGGGACTATAATTCACCCCTCCACTTT.

The rearrangement uses TRBV4-3 and TRBJ1-4; D is ambiguous. V was cut by 4 bases and J by 8 bases, with 14 bases left in between. CDR1 is LGHNA and CDR2 is YSLEER in the germline V gene. CDR3 length: 14 residues. The CDR3 reads CASSLVGRREKLFF. CDR3 nucleotides: TGCGCCAGCAGCCTGGTGGGGAGAAGGGAAAAACTGTTTTTT.

The chain has TRBV19 and TRBJ1-4; 7 bases align to TRBD1. The CDR3 contains 17 residues. Germline V gene sequence: CDR1 LNHDA, CDR2 SQIVND (reference sequence). The trim removed 3 bases at V and 2 bases at J, leaving 9 bases unmatched. The CDR3 DNA reads as TGTGCCAGTAGTATCCGACAGGGAGCGAGTACTAATGAAAAACTGTTTTTT. Amino acids: CASSIRQGASTNEKLFF.

The rearrangement links TRBV10-3 to TRBJ2-1; D is unclear. Per the germline V gene, CDR1 is ENHRY and CDR2 is SYGVKD. The CDR3 contains 13 residues. The V end lost 6 bases, the J end lost 0 bases, and 6 bases lay between the germline ends. In DNA, the CDR3 is TGTGCCATCAGCGTCAGCTCCTACAATGAGCAGTTCTTC. Translating it yields CAISVSSYNEQFF.

The chain carries TRBV28 and TRBJ1-4, with a possible D match to TRBD1 (5 bases). V lost 5 bases and J 5 bases, leaving 21 bases between the germline ends. This CDR3 contains 17 residues. Germline V lookup: CDR1 MDHEN, CDR2 SYDVKM. CDR3 protein: CASSPSYGGLTNEKLFF. CDR3 nucleotides: TGTGCCAGCAGTCCGAGTTACGGGGGATTGACAAATGAAAAACTGTTTTTT.

V is TRBV18 and J is TRBJ1-1; 8 nucleotides match TRBD1. Germline values: CDR1 KGHSH, CDR2 LQKENI. The CDR3 totals 15 residues. V was clipped by 2 bases and J by 3 bases; unmatched bases: 5. The CDR3 nucleotides read TGTGCCAGCTCACCATCGACAGGGGAGCACACTGAAGCTTTCTTT. Protein product: CASSPSTGEHTEAFF. The full variable domain, its missing parts supplied by reference TRBV18 and TRBJ1-1, is NAGVMQNPRHLVRRRGQEARLRCSPMKGHSHVYWYRQLPEEGLKFMVYLQKENIIDESGMPKERFSAEFPKEGPSILRIQQVVRGDSAAYFCASSPSTGEHTEAFFGQGTRLTVV.

The genes are TRBV30 and TRBJ1-1; 11 nucleotides agree with TRBD1. CDR1 is GTSNPN, CDR2 SVGIG, per germline (reference sequence). CDR3 length: 19 residues. The ends lost 3 bases at V and 0 bases at J; junction bases unmatched: 15. The CDR3 sequence is CAWRGPGQGVLKVNTEAFF. DNA for the CDR3: TGTGCCTGGAGAGGACCGGGACAGGGGGTGTTGAAAGTGAACACTGAAGCTTTCTTT.

The DNA of the CDR3 is TGTGCCAGTAGTTTAGGCCCTGGGCCCTACGAGCAGTACTTC. Translating it yields CASSLGPGPYEQYF. This chain joins TRBV19 and TRBJ2-7; D ambiguous. Trimming took off 5 bases at V and 2 bases at J, with 13 bases between the two ends. The CDR3 runs to 14 residues. Germline values: CDR1 LNHDA, CDR2 SQIVND (reference sequence).

The chain employs TRBV5-1 and TRBJ1-3; a weak D match, TRBD1 (6 bases). The length of the CDR3 is 15 residues. Germline CDR1 and CDR2: SGHRS and YFSETQ. V lost 4 bases to trimming and J lost 0 bases, with 11 bases between them. CDR3 in amino acids: CASSQTGNSGNTIYF. Written as DNA, the CDR3 is TGCGCCAGCAGCCAAACAGGGAACTCTGGAAACACCATATATTTT.

The V gene is TRBV5-1, the J gene TRBJ2-3; D uncertain. CDR1 SGHRS and CDR2 YFSETQ come from the germline V gene. Trimming removed 2 bases from V and 0 bases from J, with 13 bases in between. The CDR3 is made up of 16 amino acids. CDR3 amino acids: CASSFSTESSTDTQYF. The DNA for the CDR3 is TGCGCCAGCAGCTTCTCGACGGAGTCTAGCACAGATACGCAGTATTTT.

The genes are TRBV4-1 and TRBJ2-1; 9 bases are shared with TRBD1. Germline-derived CDR1 and CDR2 are MGHRA and YSYEKL. The V and J ends lost 3 bases and 9 bases, in that order; junction bases with no gene match: 6. CDR3 length equals 14 residues. CDR3 loop: CASSHSQGAVEQFF. In nucleotides, the CDR3 is TGCGCCAGCAGCCATTCACAGGGGGCAGTTGAGCAGTTCTTC.

The rearrangement joins TRBV19 to TRBJ2-1; no definite D call. Looked up from germline, CDR1 is LNHDA and CDR2 is SQIVND (reference sequence). The CDR3 consists of 13 residues. V lost 5 bases to trimming and J lost 0 bases, with 5 bases between them. CDR3: CASSPGSYNEQFF. DNA for the CDR3: TGTGCCAGTAGTCCCGGCTCCTACAATGAGCAGTTCTTC.

This clone was counted once. The gene calls are TRBV29-1 and TRBJ1-4; 10 bases line up with TRBD1. CDR1 and CDR2 (germline): SQVTM, ANQGSEA. The CDR3 extends over 15 amino acids. Trimming removed 7 bases from V and 2 bases from J; junction bases left unmatched: 7. The DNA for the CDR3 is TGCAGCGCTATGACAGGGGGCGGCACTAATGAAAAACTGTTTTTT. The encoded protein is CSAMTGGGTNEKLFF.

The gene calls are TRBV7-2 and TRBJ1-1; D possibly corresponds to TRBD1 (5 bases). The CDR3 runs to 12 residues. The ends were cut back, 5 bases at V and 10 bases at J, with 14 bases in the middle. Germline CDR1 and CDR2: SGHTA and FQGNSA. The CDR3 sequence is CASSGQGWGAFF. The CDR3 DNA sequence: TGTGCCAGCAGCGGGCAGGGTTGGGGAGCTTTCTTT.

The chain joins TRBV28 to TRBJ1-3; D call uncertain. The germline gives CDR1 MDHEN, CDR2 SYDVKM. Trimming stripped 7 bases from V and 4 bases from J, with 11 bases between. This CDR3 has 13 residues. CDR3 DNA: TGTGCCAGCACCCCTGGGCCAGGAAACACCATATATTTT. Translated: CASTPGPGNTIYF. The full variable domain, with the rest looked up from reference TRBV28 and TRBJ1-3, is DVKVTQSSRYLVKRTGEKVFLECVQDMDHENMFWYRQDPGLGLRLIYFSYDVKMKEKGDIPEGYSVSREKKERFSLILESASTNQTSMYLCASTPGPGNTIYFGEGSWLTVV.

This clone was counted a single time. The chain has TRBV9 and TRBJ2-7; tentatively, D is TRBD1 (5 bases). CDR3 length: 14 amino acids. Germline-derived CDR1 and CDR2 are SGDLS and YYNGEE. With 4 bases removed from V and 2 bases from J, the gap between germline ends came to 13 bases. CDR3 nucleotide sequence: TGTGCCAGCAGCACCCGGACAAACACCTACGAGCAGTACTTC. This translates into CASSTRTNTYEQYF.